The rows below give T cell receptor beta chains drawn from one sample of a study of neurological immune-mediated disorders. TCRdb used MiXCR to reprocess the 5' RACE reads, holding one entry per CDR3 protein. Counted here are about 99,000 distinct CDR3 sequences, 10% to 11% occurring once; the ten biggest clones make up approximately 3.4%. Sequencing used PBMCs. The origin of the receptors is a female donor with HTLV-1-associated myelopathy (HAM/TSP). The CDR3 runs from the conserved cysteine through the conserved F or W. D genes are given only for firm matches. Expanded clones get a size class; other rows say once, few or many, or leave the size out.

abundance	j_gene	d_gene	v_gene	CDR3nt	CDR3aa
many	TRBJ1-1	TRBD1	TRBV7-8	TGTGCCAGCAGCGACCAGGGGGGAGGAGGTGAAGCTTTCTTT	CASSDQGGGGEAFF
many	TRBJ2-5	-	TRBV5-1	TGCGCCAGCAGCCCCTCGACTACAGGGACGGAGACCCAGTACTTC	CASSPSTTGTETQYF
many	TRBJ2-3	TRBD2	TRBV7-2	TGTGCCAGCAGCTTACAGAGCGGGGGGAGCACAGATACGCAGTATTTT	CASSLQSGGSTDTQYF
many	TRBJ2-7	TRBD1	TRBV11-2	TGTGCCAGCAGCTACAGGGGGCTGATCTACGAGCAGTACTTC	CASSYRGLIYEQYF
many	TRBJ1-4	TRBD1	TRBV20-1	TGCAGTGCACGGGACAGCGTTAATGAAAAACTGTTTTTT	CSARDSVNEKLFF
many	TRBJ2-2	-	TRBV5-6	TGTGCCAGCAGCTTGTTTGAGGGAAGTAGCGGCACCGGGGAGCTGTTTTTT	CASSLFEGSSGTGELFF
many	TRBJ2-3	-	TRBV7-2	TGTGCCAGCAGCTTAGAATCCCGGGGGGCTGGGGATACGCAGTATTTT	CASSLESRGAGDTQYF
many	TRBJ2-5	-	TRBV7-8	TGTGCCAGCAGCTTAGCGGGGGCCACGGAGACCCAGTACTTC	CASSLAGATETQYF
-	TRBJ2-4	-	TRBV15	TGTGCTACCAGCTGGGGGACGGGCGGCGGGACCATTCAGTACTTC	CATSWGTGGGTIQYF
few	TRBJ2-3	-	TRBV5-1	TGCGCCAGCAGCTTGGCCCAGGGCCCACCAGATACGCAGTATTTT	CASSLAQGPPDTQYF
many	TRBJ2-5	TRBD2	TRBV15	TGTGCTACCAGCAGAGCCGGGACTATACAAGAGACCCAGTACTTC	CATSRAGTIQETQYF
many	TRBJ2-1	-	TRBV15	TGTGCTACCAGCAGGGAACATCGAAATGAGCAGTTCTTC	CATSREHRNEQFF
many	TRBJ2-2	-	TRBV7-2	TGTGCCAGCAGCCAGATGGGGGGCCCCGGGGAGCTGTTTTTT	CASSQMGGPGELFF
many	TRBJ2-2	TRBD1	TRBV15	TGTGCCACCAGCAGAGACAGGGGGATCGGGGAGCTGTTTTTT	CATSRDRGIGELFF
many	TRBJ2-7	-	TRBV3-1	TGTGCCAGCAGCCTGCAATTGAGGTCTACCCCTGGACCCAGACTCTACGAGCAGTACTTC	CASSLQLRSTPGPRLYEQYF
many	TRBJ2-1	TRBD2	TRBV5-1	TGCGCCAGCAGCTGGCGGGGGGCCGGCAATGAGCAGTTCTTC	CASSWRGAGNEQFF
many	TRBJ2-5	TRBD1	TRBV5-5	TGTGCCAGCAGCTTCACAGGGGGGGAGACCCAGTACTTC	CASSFTGGETQYF
many	TRBJ1-1	TRBD1	TRBV28	TGTGCCAGCAGTTTGAAAGGGGGCATAAGGGCTTTCTTT	CASSLKGGIRAFF
-	TRBJ2-1	-	TRBV4-2	TGTGCCAGCAGCCTTGGTGGGGCTCACAATGAGCAGTTCTTC	CASSLGGAHNEQFF
many	TRBJ2-3	-	TRBV5-1	TGCGCCAGCAGCTTTCGTAACTCTTTCACAGATACGCAGTATTTT	CASSFRNSFTDTQYF
many	TRBJ1-1	-	TRBV20-1	TGCAGTGCTAAGCGGGGAAACACTGAAGCTTTCTTT	CSAKRGNTEAFF
many	TRBJ1-1	-	TRBV5-6	TGTGCCAGCAGCGGGGAGACAGACATGAACACTGAAGCTTTCTTT	CASSGETDMNTEAFF
many	TRBJ2-2	-	TRBV9	TGTGCCAGCGGGGTGATAGACGGCGGGGAGCTGTTTTTT	CASGVIDGGELFF
many	TRBJ2-2	-	TRBV7-3	TGTGCCAGCAGGCCGACAGTAAACACCGGGGAGCTGTTTTTT	CASRPTVNTGELFF
-	TRBJ2-5	-	TRBV7-8	TGTGCCAGCAGCTTGGTCGCTTGCCAAGAGACCCGGTACTTC	CASSLVACQETRYF
-	TRBJ2-3	-	TRBV4-1	TGCGCCAGCAGCCAAGTTTCCAGGGTCACGAATACGCAGTATTTT	CASSQVSRVTNTQYF
many	TRBJ2-2	-	TRBV7-2	TGTGCCAGCAGCTTACGGGGGATTAACACCGGGGAGCTGTTTTTT	CASSLRGINTGELFF
many	TRBJ2-7	-	TRBV7-2	TGTGCCAGCAGCTTAGCCCCAGGGTCATACGAGCAGTACTTC	CASSLAPGSYEQYF
few	TRBJ1-6	-	TRBV28	TGTGCCAGCAGTCCCACGGCTGGTTCACCCCTCCACTTT	CASSPTAGSPLHF
-	TRBJ1-1	-	TRBV7-2	TGTGCCAGCAGCCTCGTCGCCGTAGGGGGGACTGAAGCTTTCTTT	CASSLVAVGGTEAFF
many	TRBJ2-1	TRBD1	TRBV5-1	TGCGCCAGCAGCGGGACAGGGGTTGGCAATGAGCAGTTCTTC	CASSGTGVGNEQFF
many	TRBJ1-5	-	TRBV20-1	TGCAGTGCTTCGGACGGCGGATGGCAGCCCCAGCATTTT	CSASDGGWQPQHF
many	TRBJ2-1	-	TRBV10-3	TGTGCCATCAGTGGTCACGGGGCACTCAATGAGCAGTTCTTC	CAISGHGALNEQFF